The 22 T cell receptor beta chains given below trace back to one sample, sequenced in a study of monozygotic twins with inflammatory bowel disease. TCRdb reprocessed the 5' RACE reads and keeps a single row for each CDR3 protein, giving no DNA. This repertoire includes about 160,000 distinct CDR3 sequences. The sample consisted of blood. Receptors were obtained from a human donor with ulcerative colitis or Crohn's disease, or a healthy co-twin of an affected twin (not recorded which).

V gene TRBV7-6 combines with J gene TRBJ1-4; as DNA is missing, the TRBD1 call by TCRdb cannot be tested. The germline CDR1 and CDR2 sequences are SGHVS and FNYEAQ. The CDR3 extends over 14 amino acids. The CDR3 loop is CASTSYRGEEKLFF.

The rearrangement links TRBV20-1 to TRBJ2-7; TCRdb calls TRBD2, which cannot be checked without DNA. The CDR3 runs to 14 residues. In germline, CDR1 is DFQATT, CDR2 SNEGSKA (reference sequence). The CDR3 region is CSAKGGTRTSEQYF.

The chain employs TRBV7-8 and TRBJ2-3; TCRdb's assignment of TRBD1 cannot be checked, as there is no DNA. The CDR3 runs 13 residues. In germline, CDR1 is SGHVS, CDR2 FQNEAQ. The CDR3 region is CASSHAGSDTQYF.

This chain's CDR3 is CSARAPDGWTEAFF. The V gene is TRBV20-1, the J gene TRBJ1-1; TCRdb reports TRBD1, a call that lacks DNA to check it against. The CDR3 is 14 amino acids. The V gene's germline CDR1 is DFQATT and CDR2 SNEGSKA (reference sequence).

J is TRBJ1-3 and V is TRBV5-1; the TCRdb D gene call, TRBD1, has no DNA to confirm it. CDR1 and CDR2 (germline): SGHRS, YFSETQ. There are 16 residues in the CDR3. The CDR3 is CASSLAATASGNTIYF.

The CDR3 sequence: CSAPRQGGRSTDTQYF. This chain uses TRBV20-1 with TRBJ2-3; there is no DNA to check the TCRdb D call of TRBD1. This CDR3 is built from 16 residues. The germline V gene encodes CDR1 DFQATT and CDR2 SNEGSKA (reference sequence).

V usage is TRBV10-3 and J usage is TRBJ1-3; TCRdb's D gene call, TRBD1, goes unchecked for lack of DNA. The CDR3 runs 13 residues. Germline V gene sequence: CDR1 ENHRY, CDR2 SYGVKD. CDR3 region: CATQTVSGNTIYF.

The genes are TRBV28 and TRBJ1-5; TCRdb designates TRBD1, a call that cannot be tested without DNA. CDR3 size: 17 residues. Germline CDR1 is MDHEN and CDR2 is SYDVKM. CDR3 sequence reads: CASSLLVSGVSNQPQHF.

The V gene is TRBV5-4, the J gene TRBJ2-5; there is no DNA to check the TCRdb D call of TRBD1. The CDR3 is made up of 14 amino acids. The germline CDR1 and CDR2 sequences are SGHNT and YYREEE (reference sequence). The CDR3 sequence: CASSFWGLVETQYF.

The rearrangement joins TRBV4-3 to TRBJ2-2; TCRdb indicates TRBD1, and absent DNA this call remains unverified. CDR3 length: 17 residues. The germline CDR1 and CDR2 sequences are LGHNA and YSLEER. The CDR3 sequence is CASSQGPGTPNTGELFF.

The chain uses TRBV6-1 and TRBJ1-6. CDR1 MNHNS and CDR2 SASEGT come from the germline V gene. The CDR3 is 14 residues long. CDR3 sequence: CASSLGPYNSPLHF.

V usage is TRBV15 and J usage is TRBJ2-2; TCRdb's D call, TRBD1, is unchecked because there is no DNA. Germline CDR1 LNHNV, CDR2 YYDKDF (reference sequence). This CDR3 has 17 amino acids. CDR3 region: CATGGMYSRGNTGELFF.

This sequence joins TRBV11-2 and TRBJ2-1; TCRdb returns TRBD2, unconfirmable since there is no DNA. In germline, CDR1 is SGHAT, CDR2 FQNNGV. The CDR3 has 15 residues. The CDR3 sequence: CASSLVGLAGSEQFF. Supplemented by reference TRBV11-2 and TRBJ2-1, the full variable domain reads EAGVAQSPRYKIIEKRQSVAFWCNPISGHATLYWYQQILGQGPKLLIQFQNNGVVDDSQLPKDRFSAERLKGVDSTLKIQPAKLEDSAVYLCASSLVGLAGSEQFFGPGTRLTVL.

The chain joins TRBV11-2 to TRBJ2-5; TCRdb's D call of TRBD1 is untestable without DNA. Germline V gene sequence: CDR1 SGHAT, CDR2 FQNNGV. The CDR3 consists of 14 residues. The CDR3 loop reads CASSHRTGQETQYF.

J is TRBJ2-7 and V is TRBV7-6; TCRdb's D gene call, TRBD2, goes unchecked for lack of DNA. The CDR3 extends over 15 amino acids. Germline V CDR1 and CDR2: SGHVS, FNYEAQ. The CDR3 sequence is CASSSQGLAAYEQYF.

The chain employs TRBV7-2 and TRBJ2-1; TCRdb's assignment of TRBD1 cannot be checked, as there is no DNA. The germline V gene has CDR1 SGHTA and CDR2 FQGNSA. This CDR3 comprises 13 residues. The CDR3 sequence: CASSLRGVGEQFF.

This chain joins TRBV7-9 and TRBJ1-1. The CDR3 spans 15 residues. The germline V gene encodes CDR1 SEHNR and CDR2 FQNEAQ (reference sequence). The CDR3 spells CASSLEGGTYTEAFF.

The chain couples TRBV18 to TRBJ2-1. This CDR3 region has 16 residues. Germline CDR1 reads KGHSH; CDR2 reads LQKENI. The CDR3 reads CASSPPVGSSYNEQFF. Filled out from reference TRBV18 and TRBJ2-1, the complete variable domain reads NAGVMQNPRHLVRRRGQEARLRCSPMKGHSHVYWYRQLPEEGLKFMVYLQKENIIDESGMPKERFSAEFPKEGPSILRIQQVVRGDSAAYFCASSPPVGSSYNEQFFGPGTRLTVL.

V is TRBV7-9 and J is TRBJ2-7. The CDR3 runs 16 residues. Germline V CDR1 and CDR2: SEHNR, FQNEAQ (reference sequence). CDR3 loop: CASSSKTTGRSYEQYF. The full variable domain, with the rest looked up from reference TRBV7-9 and TRBJ2-7, is DTGVSQNPRHKITKRGQNVTFRCDPISEHNRLYWYRQTLGQGPEFLTYFQNEAQLEKSRLLSDRFSAERPKGSFSTLEIQRTEQGDSAMYLCASSSKTTGRSYEQYFGPGTRLTVT.

The chain is built from TRBV29-1 and TRBJ2-7; TCRdb proposes TRBD2, but this gene call is untestable without DNA. The germline gives CDR1 SQVTM, CDR2 ANQGSEA. The CDR3 has 15 residues. The CDR3 protein is CSVEGQDGSSYEQYF.

The gene calls are TRBV5-1 and TRBJ2-7; TCRdb picks TRBD2, but there is no DNA to check that call. CDR3 length: 13 amino acids. From germline, CDR1 is SGHRS and CDR2 YFSETQ. The chain's CDR3 is CASRPGEGSEQYF.

The chain employs TRBV3-1 and TRBJ2-2; absent DNA, TCRdb's TRBD2 call cannot be checked. Germline V CDR1 and CDR2: LGHDT, YNNKEL (reference sequence). The CDR3 is 16 amino acids. The CDR3 sequence is CASSTRTSANTGELFF.